The 18 T cell receptor beta chains in this list originate from one sample, sequenced in a study of blood T cell repertoires in COVID-19. Sequenced by immunoSEQ multiplex PCR; TCRdb stores in-frame clones only, minus some. The sample comprises approximately 250,000 clones, about nine tenths of which are singletons, and roughly 1.2% rests with the top ten. Sequencing was done on a sample of PBMCs or T cells enriched from blood (not recorded which). Source of these receptors: a woman aged 40 to 50 with acute COVID-19.

The genes are TRBV24-1 and TRBJ2-3; D unresolved. Germline CDR1 KGHDR, CDR2 SFDVKD. CDR3 length: 12 amino acids. The V end lost 4 bases, the J end lost 6 bases, and 7 bases lay between the germline ends. The CDR3 nucleotides read TGTGCCACCAGTGACGGGTGGGATACGCAGTATTTT. This encodes CATSDGWDTQYF.

This clone showed up just a few times. The chain has TRBV7-2 and TRBJ1-1; D perhaps matches TRBD1 (6 bases). Trimming stripped 3 bases from V and 4 bases from J, with 12 bases between. In germline, CDR1 is SGHTA, CDR2 FQGNSA. The CDR3 runs to 14 residues. CDR3 sequence (DNA): TGTGCCAGCAGCTTTGGGGGCGGCTCCACTGAAGCTTTCTTT. This translates into CASSFGGGSTEAFF.

V is TRBV10-3 and J is TRBJ1-2; 7 bases are shared with TRBD1. Trimming removed 2 bases from V and 4 bases from J; junction bases left unmatched: 4. The length of the CDR3 is 14 residues. Germline CDR1 is ENHRY and CDR2 is SYGVKD. The chain's CDR3 is CAISEDREGYGYTF. The CDR3 DNA sequence: TGTGCCATCAGTGAGGACAGGGAAGGCTATGGCTACACCTTC.

The V call is TRBV9, the J call TRBJ2-3; D possibly corresponds to TRBD1 (5 bases). CDR1 is SGDLS, CDR2 YYNGEE, per germline. V shed 4 bases and J shed 3 bases, with 15 bases lying between them. This CDR3 spans 15 amino acids. The CDR3 sequence: CASSFQSAGTDTQYF. CDR3 bases: TGTGCCAGCAGCTTCCAATCGGCAGGGACAGATACGCAGTATTTT.

The chain joins TRBV2 to TRBJ2-3; 9 bases fit TRBD2. Germline CDR1 reads SNHLY; CDR2 reads FYNNEI. The CDR3 consists of 16 residues. The V and J ends lost 7 bases and 0 bases, in that order; junction bases with no gene match: 8. CDR3 DNA: TGTGCCAGCAAGACCGGACTAGCGACTAGCACAGATACGCAGTATTTT. Its protein product is CASKTGLATSTDTQYF. The full variable domain, its missing parts supplied by reference TRBV2 and TRBJ2-3, is EPEVTQTPSHQVTQMGQEVILRCVPISNHLYFYWYRQILGQKVEFLVSFYNNEISEKSEIFDDQFSVERPDGSNFTLKIRSTKLEDSAMYFCASKTGLATSTDTQYFGPGTRLTVL.

This chain joins TRBV6-5 and TRBJ1-2, with D unclear. V was clipped by 4 bases and J by 6 bases, with 12 bases between them. CDR3 length: 13 amino acids. Per the germline V gene, CDR1 is MNHEY and CDR2 is SVGAGI. Here the CDR3 DNA reads TGTGCCAGCAGTTCTCTTGGCAGTCATGGCTACACCTTC. It is translated as CASSSLGSHGYTF.

The CDR3 region is CASSTGSFYGYTF. Here the CDR3 DNA reads TGTGCCAGCAGTACCGGTTCCTTCTATGGCTACACCTTC. The chain combines TRBV12-3 or TRBV12-4 with TRBJ1-2; the D is unclear. V lost 5 bases, J lost 4 bases, and 11 bases lay in between. The CDR3 covers 13 residues.

This clone was counted once. The chain has TRBV7-9 and TRBJ2-2; 8 positions match TRBD2. The CDR3 runs to 19 residues. Germline V gives CDR1 SEHNR, CDR2 FQNEAQ (reference sequence). V was pared by 3 bases and J by 2 bases, with 14 bases of the junction left unmatched. CDR3: CASSLVTGGGPINTGELFF. The CDR3 DNA sequence: TGTGCCAGCAGCTTGGTCACGGGAGGGGGGCCCATAAACACCGGGGAGCTGTTTTTT.

This rearrangement joins TRBV16 to TRBJ2-4; a weak D match, TRBD1 (6 bases). Looked up from germline, CDR1 is KGHSY and CDR2 is FQNENV. V lost 3 bases and J lost 1, with 13 bases in between. This CDR3 spans 16 amino acids. In DNA form, the CDR3 reads TGTGCCAGCAGCCACTCAGGGGACGCGGCCAAAAACATTCAGTACTTC. Translation: CASSHSGDAAKNIQYF.

This clone was detected a few times. The chain combines TRBV9 with TRBJ1-5; 9 bases match TRBD1. CDR3 length: 15 amino acids. V lost 0 bases to trimming and J lost 8 bases; unmatched junction nucleotides: 6. Germline V gene lookup returns CDR1 SGDLS and CDR2 YYNGEE. Written as DNA, the CDR3 is TGTGCCAGCAGCGTAGGACAGGGGGTTTACGAGCCCCAGCATTTT. Its translation: CASSVGQGVYEPQHF.

J is TRBJ2-4 and V is TRBV4-3; weak D call: TRBD1 (6 bases). The CDR3 is 17 residues long. Trimming cost V 0 bases and J 0 bases, with 12 bases left between them. Germline V lookup: CDR1 LGHNA, CDR2 YSLEER. As DNA, the CDR3 is TGCGCCAGCAGCCAAGATGGGACACAACTAGCCAAAAACATTCAGTACTTC. It encodes CASSQDGTQLAKNIQYF.

The count of this clone is one. This chain uses TRBV9 with TRBJ1-1; TRBD1 matches at 8 bases. The CDR3 is made up of 14 amino acids. CDR1 is SGDLS and CDR2 is YYNGEE in the germline V gene. The V and J ends lost 2 bases and 3 bases, in that order; junction bases with no gene match: 3. The CDR3 here is CASSVQGADTEAFF. The CDR3 DNA sequence: TGTGCCAGCAGCGTCCAGGGGGCGGACACTGAAGCTTTCTTT.

V and J are TRBV11-2 and TRBJ1-5; D call uncertain. Germline lookup yields CDR1 SGHAT and CDR2 FQNNGV. The CDR3 is made up of 14 amino acids. V shed 5 bases and J shed 5 bases, with 13 bases lying between them. CDR3 region: CASSLSYPDQPQHF. The CDR3, as DNA: TGTGCCAGCAGCCTGAGCTACCCCGATCAGCCCCAGCATTTT.

This rearrangement joins TRBV28 to TRBJ2-1; 9 bases are shared with TRBD2. The CDR3 has 14 residues. V was clipped by 7 bases and J by 14 bases; unmatched bases: 15. Germline values: CDR1 MDHEN, CDR2 SYDVKM. The CDR3 DNA reads as TGTGCCAGCACCCTCCCTGGCGGGAGGGCCCTGGAGTTCTTC. It yields the protein CASTLPGGRALEFF.

The chain employs TRBV9 and TRBJ2-2; 7 bases are shared with TRBD1. The CDR3 has 15 amino acids. Looked up from germline, CDR1 is SGDLS and CDR2 is YYNGEE. The V segment lost 3 bases and the J segment 3 bases; nucleotides outside the gene matches: 5. CDR3 sequence reads: CASSARGRDTGELFF. The CDR3, as DNA: TGTGCCAGCAGCGCAAGGGGGCGAGACACCGGGGAGCTGTTTTTT.

This chain links TRBV7-9 with TRBJ1-6, with D uncertain. Germline V gene sequence: CDR1 SEHNR, CDR2 FQNEAQ (reference sequence). The CDR3 sequence is 15 residues long. V gave up 2 bases and J gave up 5 bases, with 10 bases separating them. CDR3 protein: CASSLRRSDNSPLHF. The CDR3 DNA reads as TGTGCCAGCAGCTTACGGAGAAGTGATAATTCACCCCTCCACTTT. The full variable domain, rest sourced from reference TRBV7-9 and TRBJ1-6, is DTGVSQNPRHKITKRGQNVTFRCDPISEHNRLYWYRQTLGQGPEFLTYFQNEAQLEKSRLLSDRFSAERPKGSFSTLEIQRTEQGDSAMYLCASSLRRSDNSPLHFGNGTRLTVT.

In the case of this clone: This same CDR3 is encoded by further DNA sequences in the sample. This CDR3 reads CASSLGGVNTEAFF. CDR3 in DNA: TGTGCCAGCAGCTTAGGGGGGGTGAACACTGAAGCTTTCTTT. The V gene is TRBV7-9, the J gene TRBJ1-1, with D possibly matching TRBD1 (5 bases). CDR1 and CDR2 from the germline V gene are SEHNR and FQNEAQ (reference sequence). V was shortened by 1 base and J by 0 bases, with 6 bases between the two germline ends. This CDR3 is built from 14 residues.

The J gene is TRBJ1-6, the V gene TRBV7-8; 7 nucleotides match TRBD1. V lost 5 bases to trimming and J lost 11 bases; unmatched junction nucleotides: 9. From germline, CDR1 is SGHVS and CDR2 FQNEAQ. This CDR3 has 14 amino acids. The CDR3 nucleotides are TGTGCCAGCAGCGCCCGGGACAGAAGGGCACCCCTCCACTTT. It codes for CASSARDRRAPLHF.